The 30 T cell receptor beta chains below were found in one sample sequenced in a study of blood T cell repertoires in COVID-19. Assay: immunoSEQ multiplex PCR; the TCRdb copy retains only in-frame clones and omits some. The sample has about 240,000 clones; roughly four fifths are singletons. Sequencing was performed on peripheral blood. These receptors were taken from a man aged 30 to 39 who had recovered from COVID-19.

The chain recombines TRBV5-1 with TRBJ1-6, with 8 nucleotides matching TRBD1. V gave up 0 bases and J gave up 9 bases; unmatched junction bases: 11. Germline CDR1 reads SGHRS; CDR2 reads YFSETQ. The CDR3 length is 17 residues. The CDR3 spells CASSLVLTGEVGSPLHF. CDR3 nucleotides: TGCGCCAGCAGCTTGGTCCTGACAGGGGAGGTTGGTTCACCCCTCCACTTT.

The J gene is TRBJ2-1, the V gene TRBV19; possible D gene TRBD2, 6 bases. This CDR3 comprises 14 residues. CDR1 and CDR2 from the germline V gene are LNHDA and SQIVND (reference sequence). V dropped 6 bases and J dropped 0 bases, with 9 bases sitting between them. The CDR3 DNA is TGTGCCAGTAGGCGGGACGGCTCCTACAATGAGCAGTTCTTC. It yields the protein CASRRDGSYNEQFF.

This chain uses TRBV25-1 with TRBJ2-2; 10 bases match TRBD1. After removal of 7 bases from V and 4 bases from J, the junction contained 3 bases not matched to a gene. The CDR3 covers 14 residues. Germline CDR1 MGHDK, CDR2 SYGVNS. Written as DNA, the CDR3 is TGTGCCAGCACCTGGACAGGGGGCACCGGGGAGCTGTTTTTT. This codes for CASTWTGGTGELFF.

V usage is TRBV5-4 and J usage is TRBJ1-1, with TRBD1 matching over 7 bases. Germline assignment: CDR1 SGHNT and CDR2 YYREEE (reference sequence). Unmatched junction bases numbered 13, after V lost 4 bases and J lost 1 base. This CDR3 spans 17 amino acids. CDR3: CASSPNLGGVGNTEAFF. The DNA for the CDR3 is TGTGCCAGCAGCCCGAACCTAGGGGGCGTCGGGAACACTGAAGCTTTCTTT.

The J gene is TRBJ2-5, the V gene TRBV7-2, with 9 bases that match TRBD2. Germline V gene sequence: CDR1 SGHTA, CDR2 FQGNSA. This CDR3 is built from 15 residues. The ends lost 6 bases at V and 1 base at J; junction bases unmatched: 6. CDR3 coding DNA: TGTGCCAGCAGTGGAGCGGGGGGAGTCCAAGAGACCCAGTACTTC. Translated: CASSGAGGVQETQYF.

The chain employs TRBV4-1 and TRBJ1-6, with TRBD1 matching 7 bases. The V and J ends lost 3 bases and 4 bases, in that order; junction bases with no gene match: 15. Germline CDR1 and CDR2: MGHRA and YSYEKL. This CDR3 spans 19 amino acids. The CDR3: CASSHGLGTDNLYNSPLHF. DNA for the CDR3: TGCGCCAGCAGCCACGGCCTGGGGACAGACAATTTATATAATTCACCCCTCCACTTT.

This clone was counted a few times. The J gene is TRBJ1-3, the V gene TRBV10-2, with 7 bases lining up with TRBD1. V was pared by 8 bases and J by 0 bases, with 4 bases of the junction left unmatched. The CDR3 loop spans 14 amino acids. Germline V CDR1 and CDR2: WSHSY, SAAADI. CDR3 coding DNA: TGCGCCAGCCGATCAGGGGGCTCTGGAAACACCATATATTTT. This translates into CASRSGGSGNTIYF.

The CDR3 DNA is TGTGCCAGCAGCGTAGGTGAGGCACTGGGCTACACCTTC. This sequence encodes CASSVGEALGYTF. The chain carries TRBV9 and TRBJ1-2; D remains ambiguous. CDR1 and CDR2 (germline): SGDLS, YYNGEE. The CDR3 runs 13 residues. The V and J ends lost 0 bases and 8 bases respectively, with 11 bases between them. Full variable domain (remainder filled in from reference TRBV9 and TRBJ1-2): DSGVTQTPKHLITATGQRVTLRCSPRSGDLSVYWYQQSLDQGLQFLIQYYNGEERAKGNILERFSAQQFPDLHSELNLSSLELGDSALYFCASSVGEALGYTFGSGTRLTVV.

The chain joins TRBV3-1 (or the pseudogene TRBV3-2) to TRBJ2-3; 8 nucleotides line up with TRBD1. CDR1 and CDR2 (germline): LGHDT, YNNKEL (reference sequence). The CDR3 loop spans 15 amino acids. The junction had 11 bases not matched to a gene; V was cut back by 3 bases and J by 9 bases. For the CDR3, the DNA is TGTGCCAGCAGCCATCGACAGGGGATGGAAGGCACGCAGTATTTT. It specifies CASSHRQGMEGTQYF.

The V call is TRBV7-2, the J call TRBJ2-5, with 7 positions matching TRBD2. The CDR3 length is 18 residues. The V segment lost 1 base and the J segment 1 base; nucleotides outside the gene matches: 12. Germline assignment: CDR1 SGHTA and CDR2 FQGNSA. The CDR3 here is CASSLGLAALGFQETQYF. In DNA form, the CDR3 reads TGTGCCAGCAGCTTAGGACTAGCCGCGCTCGGGTTCCAAGAGACCCAGTACTTC.

V usage is TRBV18 and J usage is TRBJ1-2, with 10 bases matching TRBD1. Germline trimming cut 0 bases from V and 3 bases from J; bases unmatched to any gene: 10. The germline gives CDR1 KGHSH, CDR2 LQKENI. The CDR3 is 18 amino acids. CDR3 protein: CASSPPRTGGASDYGYTF. For the CDR3, the DNA is TGTGCCAGCTCACCACCGAGGACAGGGGGGGCCTCTGACTATGGCTACACCTTC.

The chain links TRBV7-9 to TRBJ2-1; the D gene is possibly TRBD2 (6 bases). The V and J ends lost 3 bases and 2 bases respectively, with 11 bases between them. CDR3 length: 15 residues. Germline V gives CDR1 SEHNR, CDR2 FQNEAQ (reference sequence). CDR3 bases: TGTGCCAGCAGCTTGCTCGGCGGGGCCTACAATGAGCAGTTCTTC. Protein: CASSLLGGAYNEQFF.

The chain employs TRBV5-1 and TRBJ1-4; TRBD1 is a possible D gene (5 bases). Germline V lookup: CDR1 SGHRS, CDR2 YFSETQ. V was clipped by 0 bases and J by 3 bases, with 9 bases between them. The CDR3 has 15 amino acids. CDR3 residues: CASSLAGNSNEKLFF. The CDR3 DNA is TGCGCCAGCAGCTTGGCAGGGAATTCTAATGAAAAACTGTTTTTT.

V gene TRBV28 combines with J gene TRBJ2-5; 8 bases agree with TRBD1. Germline trimming cut 5 bases from V and 5 bases from J; bases unmatched to any gene: 7. The CDR3 has 14 residues. Germline CDR1 MDHEN, CDR2 SYDVKM. The CDR3 nucleotides read TGTGCCAGCAGTACCCCGGGACAGGAGGAGACCCAGTACTTC. It codes for CASSTPGQEETQYF. Drawing the rest from reference TRBV28 and TRBJ2-5, the complete variable domain is DVKVTQSSRYLVKRTGEKVFLECVQDMDHENMFWYRQDPGLGLRLIYFSYDVKMKEKGDIPEGYSVSREKKERFSLILESASTNQTSMYLCASSTPGQEETQYFGPGTRLLVL.

V gene TRBV5-8 combines with J gene TRBJ1-1; D unclear. Germline-derived CDR1 and CDR2 are SGHTS and YDEGEE. This CDR3 has 14 amino acids. V dropped 6 bases and J dropped 1 base, with 13 bases sitting between them. CDR3: CASTVATGNTEAFF. In DNA form, the CDR3 reads TGTGCCAGCACGGTAGCCACTGGGAACACTGAAGCTTTCTTT.

DNA for the CDR3: TGCGCCAGCAGCTTGGAAGGGGACTATGGCTACACCTTC. As protein: CASSLEGDYGYTF. J is TRBJ1-2 and V is TRBV5-1; D is possibly TRBD1 (5 bases). CDR1 is SGHRS and CDR2 is YFSETQ in the germline V gene. The CDR3 totals 13 residues. Trimming took off 0 bases at V and 3 bases at J, with 6 bases between the two ends.

J is TRBJ1-1 and V is TRBV10-3; TRBD1 aligns across 7 bases. V was pared by 6 bases and J by 0 bases, with 4 bases of the junction left unmatched. The CDR3 is 14 amino acids. CDR1 and CDR2 (germline): ENHRY, SYGVKD. CDR3 DNA: TGTGCCATCAGGATGGGACAGATGAACACTGAAGCTTTCTTT. It codes for CAIRMGQMNTEAFF.

The chain couples TRBV5-6 to TRBJ1-6, with 8 bases aligning to TRBD1. The CDR3 length is 16 residues. V was clipped by 3 bases and J by 10 bases; unmatched bases: 12. Per germline, CDR1 SGHDT and CDR2 YYEEEE. The DNA for the CDR3 is TGTGCCAGCAGCTCGGGAAACAGGGGGAATACGTCACCCCTCCACTTT. It yields the protein CASSSGNRGNTSPLHF.

Only one count was recorded for this clone. The chain is built from TRBV12-5 and TRBJ2-1; tentative D call: TRBD1 (5 bases). Germline CDR1 and CDR2: LGHNT and FRNRAP. This CDR3 is 15 amino acids long. The V gene lost 0 bases and the J gene lost 2 bases, with 8 bases spanning the gap. The CDR3 sequence is CASGLVTGPYNEQFF. The CDR3 coding sequence is TGTGCTAGTGGTTTGGTAACAGGTCCCTACAATGAGCAGTTCTTC.

The V and J genes are TRBV5-1 and TRBJ2-5; 12 positions agree with TRBD2. There are 15 residues in the CDR3. J gave up 2 bases and V 3 bases, and 2 bases lay outside the gene matches. Germline CDR1 reads SGHRS; CDR2 reads YFSETQ. CDR3 sequence reads: CASSWGTSGQETQYF. The CDR3 nucleotides read TGCGCCAGCAGCTGGGGGACTAGCGGGCAAGAGACCCAGTACTTC.

The rearrangement uses TRBV19 and TRBJ1-2, with a weak D call TRBD1 (5 bases). There are 12 residues in the CDR3. V lost 5 bases, J lost 4 bases, and 8 bases lay in between. The germline V gene has CDR1 LNHDA and CDR2 SQIVND (reference sequence). The CDR3 region has the DNA TGTGCCAGTAGTCTGGGGGGCTATGGCTACACCTTC. This codes for CASSLGGYGYTF.

This clone was counted only a few times. This chain uses TRBV2 with TRBJ2-2, with 7 bases matching TRBD1. V was clipped by 6 bases and J by 15 bases; unmatched bases: 7. CDR3 size: 11 residues. Germline V gene data show CDR1 as SNHLY and CDR2 as FYNNEI. CDR3 sequence: CASRMDRWLFF. In DNA, the CDR3 is TGTGCCAGCAGGATGGACAGGTGGTTGTTTTTT.

The rearrangement joins TRBV4-1 to TRBJ2-5, with 9 bases matching TRBD2. The CDR3 totals 16 residues. Looked up from germline, CDR1 is MGHRA and CDR2 is YSYEKL. The J segment lost 7 bases and the V segment lost 0 bases, leaving 9 bases of the junction unmatched. CDR3 sequence (DNA): TGCGCCAGCAGCCAAGAGATGGGACTAGCTGAAGCGACCCAGTACTTC. As protein: CASSQEMGLAEATQYF.

This clone was counted only a few times. This rearrangement joins TRBV6-5 to TRBJ1-2, with 7 bases identical to TRBD1. CDR3 length: 12 amino acids. V was clipped by 6 bases and J by 7 bases; unmatched bases: 5. Germline V gene data show CDR1 as MNHEY and CDR2 as SVGAGI. Here the CDR3 reads CASRTGEAGYTF. The CDR3 nucleotides are TGTGCCAGCAGAACAGGGGAGGCTGGCTACACCTTC.

This clone was found once. The chain employs TRBV4-1 and TRBJ2-1; D is possibly TRBD2 (6 bases). The CDR3 loop spans 16 amino acids. The germline V gene has CDR1 MGHRA and CDR2 YSYEKL. V was pared by 1 base and J by 0 bases, with 10 bases between. The CDR3 nucleotides read TGCGCCAGCAGCCAAGCCCCGACTAGCTCCTACAATGAGCAGTTCTTC. It encodes CASSQAPTSSYNEQFF.

The chain employs TRBV29-1 and TRBJ1-1, with no clear D. Trimming removed 3 bases from V and 10 bases from J, with 21 bases in between. From germline, CDR1 is SQVTM and CDR2 ANQGSEA. The CDR3 contains 14 residues. The chain's CDR3 is CSVDFSGMAAGAFF. The CDR3 DNA reads as TGCAGCGTTGATTTTTCGGGGATGGCGGCAGGAGCTTTCTTT.

V and J are TRBV10-3 and TRBJ1-4, with a weak D call TRBD1 (6 bases). The CDR3 is made up of 13 amino acids. V dropped 9 bases and J dropped 0 bases, with 8 bases sitting between them. The germline CDR1 and CDR2 sequences are ENHRY and SYGVKD. CDR3 residues: CAIRQATNEKLFF. The DNA for the CDR3 is TGTGCCATTAGACAGGCAACTAATGAAAAACTGTTTTTT.

The J gene is TRBJ1-1, the V gene TRBV28; TRBD1 might be the D (5 bases). This CDR3 has 14 residues. Germline V lookup: CDR1 MDHEN, CDR2 SYDVKM. Trimming pared 5 bases from V and 10 bases from J, leaving 20 bases between. The CDR3, as DNA: TGTGCCAGCAGTCGGACGGGGGGGAATCATGGAGCTTTCTTT. This translates into CASSRTGGNHGAFF. Supplemented by reference TRBV28 and TRBJ1-1, the full variable domain reads DVKVTQSSRYLVKRTGEKVFLECVQDMDHENMFWYRQDPGLGLRLIYFSYDVKMKEKGDIPEGYSVSREKKERFSLILESASTNQTSMYLCASSRTGGNHGAFFGQGTRLTVV.

The V call is TRBV7-6, the J call TRBJ2-5, with D possibly TRBD2 on 5 matching bases. The germline CDR1 and CDR2 sequences are SGHVS and FNYEAQ. The V and J ends lost 0 bases and 7 bases respectively, with 9 bases between them. CDR3 length: 13 amino acids. The DNA of the CDR3 is TGTGCCAGCAGCTTAGCGGCGGCGGGGACCCAGTACTTC. Translated: CASSLAAAGTQYF.

This clone was picked up a small number of times. The V call is TRBV28, the J call TRBJ1-2; weak D call: TRBD1 (6 bases). Germline V CDR1 and CDR2: MDHEN, SYDVKM. The ends were cut back, 2 bases at V and 8 bases at J, with 9 bases in the middle. CDR3 length: 12 residues. The CDR3 DNA is TGTGCCAGCAGTTTAGGGGGCTGGGGCTACACCTTC. Translated, it gives CASSLGGWGYTF.